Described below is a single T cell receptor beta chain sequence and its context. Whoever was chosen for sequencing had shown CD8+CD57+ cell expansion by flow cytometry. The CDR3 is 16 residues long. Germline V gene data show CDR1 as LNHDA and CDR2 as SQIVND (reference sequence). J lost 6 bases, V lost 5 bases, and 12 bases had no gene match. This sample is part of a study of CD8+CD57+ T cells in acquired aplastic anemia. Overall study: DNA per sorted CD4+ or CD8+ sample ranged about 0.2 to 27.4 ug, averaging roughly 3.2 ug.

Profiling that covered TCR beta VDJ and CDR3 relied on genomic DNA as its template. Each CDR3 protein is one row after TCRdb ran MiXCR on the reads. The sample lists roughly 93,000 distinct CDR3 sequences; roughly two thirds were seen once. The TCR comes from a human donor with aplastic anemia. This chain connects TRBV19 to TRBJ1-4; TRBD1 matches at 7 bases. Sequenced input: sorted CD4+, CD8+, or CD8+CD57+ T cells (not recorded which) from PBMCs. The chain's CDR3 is CASSLTGFERDEKLFF. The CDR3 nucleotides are TGTGCCAGTAGTCTGACAGGGTTCGAAAGGGATGAAAAACTGTTTTTT.